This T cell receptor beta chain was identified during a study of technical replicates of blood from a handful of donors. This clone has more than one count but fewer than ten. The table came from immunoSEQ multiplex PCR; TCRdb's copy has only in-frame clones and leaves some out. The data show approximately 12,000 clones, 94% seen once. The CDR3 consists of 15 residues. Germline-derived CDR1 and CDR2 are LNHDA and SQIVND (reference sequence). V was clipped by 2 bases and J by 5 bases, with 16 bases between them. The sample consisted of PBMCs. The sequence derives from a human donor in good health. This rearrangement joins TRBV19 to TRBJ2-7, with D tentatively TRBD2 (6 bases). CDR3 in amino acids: CASSISLELAHEQYF. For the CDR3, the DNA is TGTGCCAGTAGTATAAGCCTGGAACTAGCCCACGAGCAGTACTTC.